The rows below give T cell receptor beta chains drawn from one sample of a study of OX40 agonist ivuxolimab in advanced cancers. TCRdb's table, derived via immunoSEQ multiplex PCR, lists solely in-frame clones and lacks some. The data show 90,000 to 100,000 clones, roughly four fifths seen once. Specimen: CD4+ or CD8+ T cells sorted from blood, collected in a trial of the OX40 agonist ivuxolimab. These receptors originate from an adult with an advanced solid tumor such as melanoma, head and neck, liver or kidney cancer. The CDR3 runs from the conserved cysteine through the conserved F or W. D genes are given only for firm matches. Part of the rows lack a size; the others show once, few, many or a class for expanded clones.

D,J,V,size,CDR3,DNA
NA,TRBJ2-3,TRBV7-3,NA,CASSSGTDTQYF,TGTGCCAGCAGCTCAGGGACAGATACGCAGTATTTT
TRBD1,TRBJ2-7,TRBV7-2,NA,CASSLVAGGASEQYF,TGTGCCAGCAGCTTAGTCGCAGGGGGAGCCTCCGAGCAGTACTTC
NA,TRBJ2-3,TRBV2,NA,CASILGGDTQYF,TGTGCCAGCATCCTCGGCGGGGATACGCAGTATTTT
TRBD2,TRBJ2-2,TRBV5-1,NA,CASSLGTTSGITGELFF,TGCGCCAGCAGCTTGGGAACAACTAGCGGGATAACCGGGGAGCTGTTTTTT
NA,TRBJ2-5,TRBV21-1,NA,CASSKDRRVQYF,TGTGCCAGCAGCAAGGACCGGAGGGTCCAGTACTTC
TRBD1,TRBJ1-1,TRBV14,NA,CASSLRQGMSTEAFF,TGTGCCAGCAGCCTTCGACAGGGGATGAGCACTGAAGCTTTCTTT
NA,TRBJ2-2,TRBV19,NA,CASSIDLRAYGELFF,TGTGCCAGTAGTATAGATCTGCGGGCTTACGGGGAGCTGTTTTTT
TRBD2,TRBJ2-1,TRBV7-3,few,CASSPTTSWGDYNEQFF,TGTGCCAGCAGCCCCACGACTAGCTGGGGGGACTACAATGAGCAGTTCTTC
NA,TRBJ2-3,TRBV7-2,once,CASSFGLGVGTDTQYF,TGTGCCAGCAGCTTTGGGTTGGGGGTGGGCACAGATACGCAGTATTTT
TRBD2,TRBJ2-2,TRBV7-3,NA,CASSLVAGGTGELFF,TGTGCCAGCAGCTTAGTAGCGGGAGGGACCGGGGAGCTGTTTTTT
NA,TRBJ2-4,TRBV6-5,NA,CASSSPARTKNIQYF,TGTGCCAGCAGCTCTCCGGCCAGGACCAAAAACATTCAGTACTTC
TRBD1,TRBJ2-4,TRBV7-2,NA,CASSSGQGKNIQYF,TGTGCCAGCAGCTCGGGACAGGGTAAAAACATTCAGTACTTC
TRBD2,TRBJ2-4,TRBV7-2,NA,CASSKAGPSGGAKNIQYF,TGTGCCAGCAGCAAAGCGGGGCCTAGCGGGGGAGCCAAAAACATTCAGTACTTC
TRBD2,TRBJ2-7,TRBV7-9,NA,CASSSKRAGEGRAQYF,TGTGCCAGCAGCTCCAAAAGGGCGGGAGAAGGACGGGCACAGTACTTC
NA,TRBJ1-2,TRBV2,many,CASSRQADYGYTF,TGTGCCAGCAGTCGACAGGCAGACTATGGCTACACCTTC
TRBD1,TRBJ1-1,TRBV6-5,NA,CASRGDRGNTEAFF,TGTGCCAGCAGGGGGGACAGGGGGAACACTGAAGCTTTCTTT
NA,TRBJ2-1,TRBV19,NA,CASSGFVHNEQFF,TGTGCCAGTTCAGGGTTTGTCCACAATGAGCAGTTCTTC
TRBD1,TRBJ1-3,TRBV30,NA,CAWRKTGSSSGNTIYF,TGTGCCTGGAGGAAGACAGGGTCCTCCTCTGGAAACACCATATATTTT
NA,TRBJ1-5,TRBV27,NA,CASSLRESNQPQHF,TGTGCCAGCAGTCTCAGGGAAAGCAATCAGCCCCAGCATTTT
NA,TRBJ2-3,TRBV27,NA,CASKGPIGQYF,TGTGCCAGCAAAGGGCCCATAGGGCAGTATTTT
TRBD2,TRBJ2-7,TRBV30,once,CAWSWTSQTYEQYF,TGTGCCTGGAGTTGGACTAGCCAAACCTACGAGCAGTACTTC
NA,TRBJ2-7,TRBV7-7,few,CASSLGRDYEQYF,TGTGCCAGCAGCTTAGGCAGGGACTACGAGCAGTACTTC
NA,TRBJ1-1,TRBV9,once,CASSVGAGFTEAFF,TGTGCCAGCAGCGTAGGGGCGGGGTTCACTGAAGCTTTCTTT
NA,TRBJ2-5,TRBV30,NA,CAWSSGTSYQETQYF,TGTGCCTGGAGCTCCGGGACTTCGTACCAAGAGACCCAGTACTTC
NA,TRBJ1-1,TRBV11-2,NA,CASSSHRAEAFF,TGTGCCAGCAGCTCCCATCGTGCTGAAGCTTTCTTT
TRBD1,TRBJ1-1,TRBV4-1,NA,CASSQDSGDRVRNTEAFF,TGCGCCAGCAGCCAAGATTCGGGCGACAGGGTACGGAACACTGAAGCTTTCTTT
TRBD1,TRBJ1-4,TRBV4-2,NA,CASSQEATGGEKLFF,TGTGCCAGCAGCCAAGAGGCGACAGGGGGTGAAAAACTGTTTTTT
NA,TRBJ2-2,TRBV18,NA,CASSPTGRTGELFF,TGTGCCAGCTCACCAACAGGGAGGACCGGGGAGCTGTTTTTT
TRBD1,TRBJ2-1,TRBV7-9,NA,CASSPGTVSNEQFF,TGTGCCAGCAGCCCCGGGACAGTATCAAATGAGCAGTTCTTC
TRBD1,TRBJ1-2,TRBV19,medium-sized,CASLPSGGLGGYTF,TGTGCCAGTCTCCCGTCAGGGGGTTTGGGTGGCTACACCTTC
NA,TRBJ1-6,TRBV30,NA,CAWSVSRGYSPLHF,TGTGCCTGGAGTGTCTCCAGGGGTTATTCACCCCTCCACTTT
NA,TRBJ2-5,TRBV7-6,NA,CASSLVGAGETQYF,TGTGCCAGCAGCTTAGTGGGGGCCGGAGAGACCCAGTACTTC
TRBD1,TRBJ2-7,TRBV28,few,CASSSTGGGSYEQYF,TGTGCCAGCAGTTCAACAGGGGGCGGGTCCTACGAGCAGTACTTC
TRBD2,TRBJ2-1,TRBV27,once,CASSLGLAANEQFF,TGTGCCAGCAGTTTAGGACTAGCGGCCAATGAGCAGTTCTTC
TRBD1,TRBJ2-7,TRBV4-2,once,CASSQGQGNYEQYF,TGTGCCAGCAGCCAAGGACAGGGAAACTACGAGCAGTACTTC
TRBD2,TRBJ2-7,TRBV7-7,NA,CASSTGLGANEQYF,TGTGCCAGCAGTACTGGACTAGGTGCAAACGAGCAGTACTTC
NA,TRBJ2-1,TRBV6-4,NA,CASSDWAGSRNEQFF,TGTGCCAGCAGTGACTGGGCAGGGTCCCGCAATGAGCAGTTCTTC
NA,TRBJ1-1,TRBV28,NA,CASTPRRPPDVKTFF,TGTGCCAGCACTCCTCGTAGGCCCCCCGATGTGAAAACTTTCTTT
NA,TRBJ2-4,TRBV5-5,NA,CASSLVRGEAKNIQYF,TGTGCCAGCAGCTTGGTGCGGGGAGAGGCCAAAAACATTCAGTACTTC
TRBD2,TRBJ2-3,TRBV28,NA,CASSSPGTSGYSTDTQYF,TGTGCCAGCAGTTCCCCCGGGACTAGCGGGTATAGCACAGATACGCAGTATTTT
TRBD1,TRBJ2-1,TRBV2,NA,CASSSDRGLYNEQFF,TGTGCCAGCAGCTCCGACAGGGGGCTTTACAATGAGCAGTTCTTC
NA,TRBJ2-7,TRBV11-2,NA,CASRLTWGYEQYF,TGTGCCAGCAGACTAACTTGGGGCTACGAGCAGTACTTC
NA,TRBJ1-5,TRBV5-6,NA,CASSLGQPNSNQPQHF,TGTGCCAGCAGCTTGGGGCAGCCTAATAGCAATCAGCCCCAGCATTTT
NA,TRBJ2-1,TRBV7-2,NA,CASRTGLVSSYNEQFF,TGTGCCAGCAGGACAGGACTGGTAAGCTCCTACAATGAGCAGTTCTTC
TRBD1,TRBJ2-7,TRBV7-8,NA,CASSSRTGYEQYF,TGTGCCAGCAGCTCCCGGACAGGGTACGAGCAGTACTTC
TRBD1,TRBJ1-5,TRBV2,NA,CASSEVGTGVSNQPQHF,TGTGCCAGCAGTGAAGTCGGGACAGGGGTGAGCAATCAGCCCCAGCATTTT
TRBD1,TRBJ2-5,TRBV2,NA,CASTQRGTGGETQYF,TGTGCCAGCACCCAAAGGGGGACAGGGGGGGAGACCCAGTACTTC
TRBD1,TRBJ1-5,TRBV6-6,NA,CASTPQGNRGNQPQHF,TGTGCCAGCACCCCACAGGGGAATCGGGGCAATCAGCCCCAGCATTTT
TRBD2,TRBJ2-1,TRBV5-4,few,CASSLGGRLARGNEQFF,TGTGCCAGCAGCTTAGGGGGGAGACTAGCGCGAGGCAATGAGCAGTTCTTC
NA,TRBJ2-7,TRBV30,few,CAWSVVQGDTYEQYF,TGTGCCTGGAGTGTAGTCCAGGGCGATACCTACGAGCAGTACTTC
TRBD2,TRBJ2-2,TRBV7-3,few,CASSSTGTAGGRTGELFF,TGTGCCAGCAGCTCCACTGGTACAGCGGGGGGGCGTACCGGGGAGCTGTTTTTT
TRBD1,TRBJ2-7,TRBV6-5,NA,CASSSDRGISEQYF,TGTGCCAGCAGTTCCGACAGGGGAATATCGGAGCAGTACTTC
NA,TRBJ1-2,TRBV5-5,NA,CASSLADGRDYGYTF,TGTGCCAGCAGCTTGGCGGATGGCAGGGACTATGGCTACACCTTC